This record covers a single T cell receptor (beta chain). The sample originates from a study of T cell responses to AZD1222 COVID-19 vaccine. The method was immunoSEQ multiplex PCR; TCRdb's version includes in-frame clones alone and lacks a portion of them. The sample contains 120,000 or so clones, 92% of which appear only once. V lost 3 bases to trimming and J lost 6 bases, with 19 bases between them. Germline V gene sequence: CDR1 SQVTM, CDR2 ANQGSEA. The CDR3 has 15 amino acids. The chain uses TRBV29-1 and TRBJ2-3; D ambiguous. The sequence came from an adult who received the AZD1222 COVID-19 vaccine. This sample comprised peripheral blood, obtained 28 days after the second AZD1222 dose. The DNA for the CDR3 is TGCAGCGTTGATACAACTATACAGTGGGGTGATACGCAGTATTTT. Protein product: CSVDTTIQWGDTQYF.